This TCR beta chain was recorded in a study of response to subunit inactivated influenza vaccine. This clonotype showed up many times. TCRdb called the RT-PCR reads again in MiXCR, with one record for every CDR3 protein. Counted here are 650,000 or so distinct CDR3 sequences, around 15% occurring once; the ten biggest clones make up approximately 7.6%. V was shortened by 0 bases and J by 1 base, with 10 bases between the two germline ends. The V gene's germline CDR1 is SGHRS and CDR2 YFSETQ. The CDR3 loop spans 15 amino acids. V is TRBV5-1 and J is TRBJ1-1; TRBD1 is a possible D gene (5 bases). Material: PBMCs from blood, obtained roughly 15 days before vaccination. The TCR originated in a man aged 45 to 65 who received an inactivated influenza vaccine. CDR3 amino acids: CASSLDGRANTEAFF. The DNA of the CDR3 is TGCGCCAGCAGCTTGGATGGCAGGGCGAACACTGAAGCTTTCTTT.